These 25 T cell receptor beta chains were all obtained from the same sample, sequenced in a study of molecular identifiers for immune sequencing clone quantification. TCRdb re-called the PCR reads with MiXCR, one entry per CDR3 protein. The sample yields some 650,000 distinct CDR3 sequences, 15% to 20% seen once. The sequencing input was naive CD8+ T cells from blood, with Jurkat cell RNA spiked in. The sample's subset: FACS-sorted CD8+CD4-CCR7+CD45RA+ naive T cells. These receptors all come from a human donor in good health. Some libraries in this study had Jurkat cell RNA spiked in.

This clonotype was recorded at least ten times. This sequence joins TRBV25-1 and TRBJ2-7; D is perhaps TRBD1 (6 bases). This CDR3 comprises 12 residues. V was cut by 6 bases and J by 2 bases, with 8 bases left in between. Germline CDR1 reads MGHDK; CDR2 reads SYGVNS. DNA for the CDR3: TGTGCCAGCAGGGGGGCAGCCTACGAGCAGTACTTC. Translating gives CASRGAAYEQYF.

This clonotype has just a few counts. The rearrangement uses TRBV2 and TRBJ2-5; no definite D call. Trimming removed 6 bases from V and 5 bases from J, with 19 bases in between. CDR3 length equals 15 residues. Per germline, CDR1 SNHLY and CDR2 FYNNEI. This CDR3 is CASSSGRAYRETQYF. CDR3 nucleotide sequence: TGTGCCAGCAGCTCCGGACGGGCATATCGGGAGACCCAGTACTTC.

This sequence joins TRBV24-1 and TRBJ2-7; D call uncertain. The CDR3 has 12 amino acids. The germline gives CDR1 KGHDR, CDR2 SFDVKD. Deletions cut 5 bases from V and 6 bases from J, with 10 bases between. The CDR3 spells CATSAVSGEQYF. DNA of the CDR3: TGTGCCACCAGTGCTGTCTCTGGCGAGCAGTACTTC.

Comments on this clonotype: A read error may account for a junction end that differs from germline. The V call is TRBV9, the J call TRBJ2-2; TRBD1 matches at 7 bases. The CDR3 is 14 residues long. CDR1 SGDLS and CDR2 YYNGEE come from the germline V gene. The CDR3 sequence: CTSSHTGATGELFF. The CDR3 DNA reads TGTACCAGCAGCCACACAGGGGCCACCGGGGAGCTGTTTTTT.

This chain connects TRBV11-2 to TRBJ2-7; 11 bases are a match to TRBD1. CDR1 and CDR2 from the germline V gene are SGHAT and FQNNGV. This CDR3 has 16 amino acids. J gave up 3 bases and V 4 bases, and 8 bases lay outside the gene matches. The CDR3 nucleotides are TGTGCCAGCAGCTCCGACGCCGGGACAGGGGGCTACGAGCAGTACTTC. As protein: CASSSDAGTGGYEQYF.

The rearrangement joins TRBV4-3 to TRBJ2-5, with TRBD2 identical over 9 bases. CDR1 LGHNA and CDR2 YSLEER come from the germline V gene. J gave up 1 base and V 0 bases, and 3 bases lay outside the gene matches. CDR3 length: 16 amino acids. The CDR3 region is CASSQEGAGGQETQYF. In nucleotides, the CDR3 is TGCGCCAGCAGCCAAGAGGGAGCGGGGGGCCAAGAGACCCAGTACTTC.

There are many counts of this clonotype. Germline is not matched at one junction end, which may reflect a read error. The rearrangement uses TRBV6-5 and TRBJ1-6; no definite D call. CDR3 length equals 15 residues. CDR1 and CDR2 from the germline V gene are MNHEY and SVGAGI. The DNA of the CDR3 is TGCGCCAGCAGCTTGGGAAGCTCCTATAATTCACCCCTCCACTTT. It specifies CASSLGSSYNSPLHF.

This clonotype was counted at least ten times. The chain is built from TRBV9 and TRBJ2-5; 13 bases line up with TRBD2. Germline V gene lookup returns CDR1 SGDLS and CDR2 YYNGEE. The trim removed 3 bases at V and 1 base at J, leaving 3 bases unmatched. CDR3 length equals 16 residues. The CDR3 bases are TGTGCCAGCAGCGGCAGGACTAGCGGGGGCCAAGAGACCCAGTACTTC. Protein product: CASSGRTSGGQETQYF.

This clonotype showed up many times. The rearrangement uses TRBV5-1 and TRBJ2-4, with D possibly being TRBD2 (6 bases). CDR1 is SGHRS and CDR2 is YFSETQ in the germline V gene. V shed 0 bases and J shed 7 bases, with 23 bases lying between them. This CDR3 has 18 amino acids. The chain's CDR3 is CASSLGLEGRLEGNIQYF. CDR3 sequence (DNA): TGCGCCAGCAGCTTGGGCCTGGAGGGGAGGCTAGAGGGTAACATTCAGTACTTC.

Note on this clonotype: A much larger clone lies a single base off, so this may be a read error. This sequence joins TRBV20-1 and TRBJ2-5, with D tentatively TRBD1 (5 bases). The CDR3 loop spans 14 amino acids. Germline V gene data show CDR1 as DFQATT and CDR2 as SNEGSKA (reference sequence). The CDR3 DNA reads TGCAGTGCTCCAGGGCCCCAAGAGGAAGAGACCCTGTACTTC. It codes for CSAPGPQEEETLYF.

Concerning this clonotype itself: One base away lies a much larger clone, so this may be a sequencing read error. The V and J genes are TRBV14 and TRBJ1-1; possibly TRBD1 for D (6 bases). The CDR3 is made up of 15 amino acids. V lost 4 bases and J lost 1, with 13 bases in between. CDR1 and CDR2 from the germline V gene are SGHDN and FVKESK. CDR3 region: CASSLIGTSNTEAFF. In DNA, the CDR3 is TGTGCCAGCAGCCTTATAGGGACATCGAACACTGAAGCTTTCTTT.

As to this clonotype: This may be a read error: a much more frequent sequence differs by one nucleotide. The conserved closing phenylalanine or tryptophan is absent in this CDR3, likely reflecting a read error. The chain uses TRBV7-2 and TRBJ1-4, with 8 bases lining up with TRBD1. This CDR3 region has 20 residues. The trim removed 1 base at V and 0 bases at J, leaving 13 bases unmatched. Germline CDR1 reads SGHTA; CDR2 reads FQGNSA. CDR3 residues: CASSLETGTGRFATNEKLFL. In DNA, the CDR3 is TGTGCCAGCAGCTTAGAGACCGGGACAGGCCGATTTGCAACTAATGAAAAACTGTTTCTT.

This clonotype was counted a few times. V and J are TRBV7-9 and TRBJ2-3; no definite D call. The CDR3 is 15 residues long. Trimming removed 1 base at V and 1 base at J, with 9 bases between. Looked up from germline, CDR1 is SEHNR and CDR2 is FQNEAQ (reference sequence). The CDR3 loop is CASSLGVVGTDTQYF. The CDR3 coding sequence is TGTGCCAGCAGCTTAGGGGTAGTCGGCACAGATACGCAGTATTTT.

This clonotype was seen a handful of times. The gene calls are TRBV12-5 and TRBJ2-1, with 9 bases matching TRBD1. Germline V gene lookup returns CDR1 LGHNT and CDR2 FRNRAP. Trimming at V came to 2 bases and at J to 5 bases, leaving 7 bases not matched to a gene. The CDR3 is 16 amino acids. This CDR3 reads CASGLSPGQGNNEQFF. The DNA of the CDR3 is TGTGCTAGTGGTTTGTCTCCGGGACAGGGAAACAATGAGCAGTTCTTC.

This clonotype was counted ten times or more. The genes are TRBV6-2 or TRBV6-3 and TRBJ1-1; 9 nucleotides agree with TRBD1. Germline lookup yields CDR1 MNHEY and CDR2 SVGEGT. V shed 6 bases and J 4 bases; nucleotides not matched to a gene: 3. This CDR3 is built from 13 residues. CDR3 DNA: TGTGCCAGCAGACAGGGGGCCGGCACTGAAGCTTTCTTT. It is translated as CASRQGAGTEAFF.

Ten or more counts support this clonotype. The rearrangement joins TRBV4-3 to TRBJ2-5; 11 bases line up with TRBD2. Germline V lookup: CDR1 LGHNA, CDR2 YSLEER. The J segment lost 5 bases and the V segment lost 1 base, leaving 3 bases of the junction unmatched. This CDR3 contains 15 residues. The CDR3 DNA sequence: TGCGCCAGCAGCCAAGCACTAGCGGGGGTGGAGACCCAGTACTTC. As protein: CASSQALAGVETQYF.

This clonotype was counted ten times or more. This chain uses TRBV29-1 with TRBJ2-2; 11 nucleotides line up with TRBD1. This CDR3 spans 19 amino acids. V shed 1 base, J shed 0 bases, and the junction held 10 bases outside the gene matches. Germline V gives CDR1 SQVTM, CDR2 ANQGSEA. DNA for the CDR3: TGCAGCGTTGAAGCGCCGGGACAGGGGGTGTTCGCGAACACCGGGGAGCTGTTTTTT. This codes for CSVEAPGQGVFANTGELFF.

This clonotype was picked up a small number of times. This sequence joins TRBV28 and TRBJ2-7, with TRBD1 matching 8 bases. The length of the CDR3 is 14 residues. CDR1 and CDR2 (germline): MDHEN, SYDVKM. With 6 bases clipped from V and 4 bases from J, the junction kept 8 bases outside the gene matches. The chain's CDR3 is CASSSQGAVYEQYF. CDR3 nucleotides: TGTGCCAGCAGCTCCCAGGGGGCAGTATACGAGCAGTACTTC.

The rearrangement joins TRBV27 to TRBJ2-7, with 9 bases identical to TRBD2. The CDR3 is 14 residues long. Germline trimming cut 5 bases from V and 6 bases from J; bases unmatched to any gene: 8. Looked up from germline, CDR1 is MNHEY and CDR2 is SMNVEV (reference sequence). The CDR3 protein is CASSPSSGIGEQYF. The CDR3 DNA reads as TGTGCCAGCAGTCCATCTAGCGGGATTGGCGAGCAGTACTTC.

The chain has TRBV19 and TRBJ2-7; tentatively, D is TRBD2 (5 bases). Germline assignment: CDR1 LNHDA and CDR2 SQIVND (reference sequence). The CDR3 has 13 amino acids. V was clipped by 1 base and J by 4 bases, with 8 bases between them. CDR3 bases: TGTGCCAGTAGTATAGTAGAGGGTTACGAGCAGTACTTC. Encoded protein: CASSIVEGYEQYF.

On this clonotype itself: With a much larger clone just one base away, this may be a read error. The V and J genes are TRBV6-2 or TRBV6-3 and TRBJ2-7; D is unresolved. This CDR3 contains 13 residues. Germline CDR1 MNHEY, CDR2 SVGEGT. Here the CDR3 reads CASSYAGSYEQHF. The CDR3 bases are TGTGCCAGCAGTTACGCCGGCTCCTACGAGCAGCACTTC.

This clonotype came up many times. The CDR3 nucleotides are TGTGCCAGCAGCGGGCGCTTAGCAGGAGATACGCAGTATTTT. Protein product: CASSGRLAGDTQYF. This chain joins TRBV11-2 and TRBJ2-3; D is ambiguous. Germline CDR1 is SGHAT and CDR2 is FQNNGV. With 5 bases removed from V and 5 bases from J, the gap between germline ends came to 14 bases. This CDR3 comprises 14 residues.

About this clonotype itself: A clone one base away is much larger, so this may be a read error. The rearrangement links TRBV28 to TRBJ1-1; possibly TRBD1 for D (6 bases). The CDR3 contains 15 residues. Germline CDR1 and CDR2: MDHEN and SYDVKM. The V gene lost 4 bases and the J gene lost 1 base, with 13 bases spanning the gap. The CDR3 DNA sequence: TGTGCCAGCAGTTCCAAAACGACAGGGAACACTGAAGCTTTCTTT. Encoded protein: CASSSKTTGNTEAFF.

This clonotype was detected ten times or more. The chain has TRBV27 and TRBJ2-5; D perhaps matches TRBD2 (5 bases). There are 17 residues in the CDR3. Trimming removed 6 bases from V and 10 bases from J, with 30 bases in between. Germline V lookup: CDR1 MNHEY, CDR2 SMNVEV (reference sequence). The CDR3 sequence is CASSPVKRVREIPLQYF. CDR3 nucleotides: TGTGCCAGCAGCCCCGTCAAACGTGTCCGGGAAATACCCCTCCAGTACTTC.

The chain joins TRBV20-1 to TRBJ2-2, with D uncertain. Trimming took off 1 base at V and 1 base at J, with 10 bases between the two ends. CDR1 and CDR2 (germline): DFQATT, SNEGSKA (reference sequence). The CDR3 runs to 15 residues. The CDR3 nucleotides are TGCAGTGCTAGAGCTGCCATTTTGAACACCGGGGAGCTGTTTTTT. This encodes CSARAAILNTGELFF.